This T cell receptor beta chain derives from a study of shared T cell receptors in the human thymus. The CDR3 extends over 17 amino acids. The germline V gene has CDR1 LGHNA and CDR2 YNFKEQ. Trimming at V came to 1 base and at J to 2 bases, leaving 9 bases not matched to a gene. Sequenced by immunoSEQ multiplex PCR; TCRdb stores in-frame clones only, minus some. The data show hundreds of thousands of clones, approximately 87% seen once. These data were likewise used in another study, on human thymus T cells. In that study: Immunologically healthy infants in Finland undergoing congenital heart defect surgery were the donors. Resected material from corrective heart surgery provided the thymus tissue analysed. Thymic and blood repertoires seemed to favor certain V and J genes. Overlap was high between thymic repertoires from unrelated individuals, as reported in related research.

The clonotype was recovered from a boy less than two years old with a congenital heart defect. The sequenced sample was thymocytes. V and J are TRBV4-2 and TRBJ2-3; 7 bases line up with TRBD1. This CDR3 is CASSQGEQGRDTDTQYF. The CDR3 coding sequence is TGTGCCAGCAGCCAAGGTGAACAGGGGCGCGACACAGATACGCAGTATTTT.